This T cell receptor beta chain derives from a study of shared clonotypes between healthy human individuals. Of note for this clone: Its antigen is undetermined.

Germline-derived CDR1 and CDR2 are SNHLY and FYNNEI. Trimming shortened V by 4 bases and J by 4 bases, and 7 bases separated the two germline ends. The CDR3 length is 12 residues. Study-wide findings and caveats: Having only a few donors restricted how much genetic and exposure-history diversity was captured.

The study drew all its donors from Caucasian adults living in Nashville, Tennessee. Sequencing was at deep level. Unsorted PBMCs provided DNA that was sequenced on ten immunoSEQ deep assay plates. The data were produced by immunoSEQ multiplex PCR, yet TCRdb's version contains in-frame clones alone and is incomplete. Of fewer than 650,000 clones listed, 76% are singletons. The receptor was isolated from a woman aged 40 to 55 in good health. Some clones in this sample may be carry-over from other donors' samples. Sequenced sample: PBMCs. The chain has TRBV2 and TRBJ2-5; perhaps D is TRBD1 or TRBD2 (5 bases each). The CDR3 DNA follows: TGTGCCAGCAGTGTTGGGACAGAGACCCAGTACTTC. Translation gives CASSVGTETQYF.